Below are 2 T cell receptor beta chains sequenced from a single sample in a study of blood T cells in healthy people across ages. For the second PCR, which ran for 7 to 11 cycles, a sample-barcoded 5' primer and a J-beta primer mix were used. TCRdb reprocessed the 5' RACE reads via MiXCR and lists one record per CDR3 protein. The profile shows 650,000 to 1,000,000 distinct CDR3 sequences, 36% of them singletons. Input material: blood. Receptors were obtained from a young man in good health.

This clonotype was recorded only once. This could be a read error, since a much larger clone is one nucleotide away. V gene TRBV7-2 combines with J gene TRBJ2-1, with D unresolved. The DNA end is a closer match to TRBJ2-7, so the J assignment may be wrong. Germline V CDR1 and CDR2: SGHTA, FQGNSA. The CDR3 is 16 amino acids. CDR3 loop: CASSLGGLQLSYEQYF. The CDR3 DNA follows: TGTGCCAGCAGCTTAGGAGGCTTGCAGCTTTCCTACGAGCAGTACTTC.

CDR3 sequence: CASSLGPLRADTQYF. The CDR3 DNA reads as TGTGCCAGCAGTTTAGGACCGCTTCGAGCAGATACGCAGTATTTT. V usage is TRBV12-3 or TRBV12-4 and J usage is TRBJ2-3; no clear D. This CDR3 spans 15 amino acids. V lost 1 base and J lost 4, with 12 bases in between.